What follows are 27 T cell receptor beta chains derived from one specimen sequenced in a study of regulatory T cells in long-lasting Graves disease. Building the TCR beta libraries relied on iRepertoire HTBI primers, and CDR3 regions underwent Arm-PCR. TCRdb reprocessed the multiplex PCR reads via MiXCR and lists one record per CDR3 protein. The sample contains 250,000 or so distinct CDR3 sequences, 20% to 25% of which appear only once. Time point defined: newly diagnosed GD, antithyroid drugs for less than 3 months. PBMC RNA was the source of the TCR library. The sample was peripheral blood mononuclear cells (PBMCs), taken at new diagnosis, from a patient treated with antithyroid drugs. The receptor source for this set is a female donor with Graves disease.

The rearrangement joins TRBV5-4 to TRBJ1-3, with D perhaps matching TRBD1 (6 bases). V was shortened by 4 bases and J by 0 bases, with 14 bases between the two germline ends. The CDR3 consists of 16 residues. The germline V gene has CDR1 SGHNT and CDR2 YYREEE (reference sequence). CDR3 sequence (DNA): TGTGCCAGCAGCCTGACAGGTTCACGCTCTGGAAACACCATATATTTT. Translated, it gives CASSLTGSRSGNTIYF.

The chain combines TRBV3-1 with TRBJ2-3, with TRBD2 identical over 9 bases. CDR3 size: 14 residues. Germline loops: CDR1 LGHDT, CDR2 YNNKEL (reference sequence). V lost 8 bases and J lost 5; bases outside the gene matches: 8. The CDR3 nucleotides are TGTGCCAGCGTGAGTAGCGGGGGTGGAGATACGCAGTATTTT. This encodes CASVSSGGGDTQYF.

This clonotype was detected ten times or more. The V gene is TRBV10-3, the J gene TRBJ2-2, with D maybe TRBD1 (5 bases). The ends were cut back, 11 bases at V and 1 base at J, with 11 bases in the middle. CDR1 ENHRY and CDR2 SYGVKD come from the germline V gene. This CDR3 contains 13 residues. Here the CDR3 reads CAVQTVNTGELFF. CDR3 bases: TGTGCCGTCCAGACAGTGAACACCGGGGAGCTGTTTTTT.

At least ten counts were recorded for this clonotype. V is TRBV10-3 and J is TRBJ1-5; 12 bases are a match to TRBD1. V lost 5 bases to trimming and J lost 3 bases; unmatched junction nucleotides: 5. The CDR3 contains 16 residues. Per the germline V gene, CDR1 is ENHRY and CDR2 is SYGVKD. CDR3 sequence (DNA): TGTGCCATCAGTCCCGGGACAGGGGGCCCCAATCAGCCCCAGCATTTT. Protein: CAISPGTGGPNQPQHF.

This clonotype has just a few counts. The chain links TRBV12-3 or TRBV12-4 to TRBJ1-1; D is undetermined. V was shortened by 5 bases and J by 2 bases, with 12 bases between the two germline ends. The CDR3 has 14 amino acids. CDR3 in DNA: TGTGCCAGCAGTGCGCCCCCTTTTAACACTGAAGCTTTCTTT. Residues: CASSAPPFNTEAFF.

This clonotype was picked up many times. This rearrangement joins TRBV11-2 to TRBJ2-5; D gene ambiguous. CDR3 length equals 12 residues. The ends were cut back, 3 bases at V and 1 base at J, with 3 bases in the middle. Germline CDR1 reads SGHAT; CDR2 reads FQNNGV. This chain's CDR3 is CASSLAQETQYF. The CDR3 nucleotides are TGTGCCAGCAGCTTGGCCCAAGAGACCCAGTACTTC.

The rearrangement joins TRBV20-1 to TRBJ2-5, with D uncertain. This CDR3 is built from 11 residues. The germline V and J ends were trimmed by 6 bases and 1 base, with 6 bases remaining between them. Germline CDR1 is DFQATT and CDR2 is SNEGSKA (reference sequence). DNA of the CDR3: TGCAGTGCCCAATTCCAAGAGACCCAGTACTTC. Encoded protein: CSAQFQETQYF.

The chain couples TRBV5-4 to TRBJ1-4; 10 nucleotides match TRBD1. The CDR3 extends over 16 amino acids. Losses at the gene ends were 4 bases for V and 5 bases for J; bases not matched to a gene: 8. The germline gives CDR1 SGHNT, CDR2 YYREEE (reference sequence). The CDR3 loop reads CASSSWTGGRNEKLFF. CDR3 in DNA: TGTGCCAGCAGCAGCTGGACAGGGGGACGCAATGAAAAACTGTTTTTT.

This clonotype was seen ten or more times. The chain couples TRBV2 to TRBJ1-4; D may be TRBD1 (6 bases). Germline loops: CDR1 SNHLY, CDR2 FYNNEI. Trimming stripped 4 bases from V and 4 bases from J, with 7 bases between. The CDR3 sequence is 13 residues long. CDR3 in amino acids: CASSADSNEKLFF. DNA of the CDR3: TGTGCCAGCAGTGCGGACAGTAATGAAAAACTGTTTTTT.

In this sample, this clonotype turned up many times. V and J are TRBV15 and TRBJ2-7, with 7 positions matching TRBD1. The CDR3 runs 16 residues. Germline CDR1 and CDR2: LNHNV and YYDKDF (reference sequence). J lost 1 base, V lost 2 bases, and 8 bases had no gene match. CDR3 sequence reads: CATSRPGQTGSYEQYF. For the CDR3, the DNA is TGTGCCACCAGCAGACCGGGACAGACCGGTTCCTACGAGCAGTACTTC.

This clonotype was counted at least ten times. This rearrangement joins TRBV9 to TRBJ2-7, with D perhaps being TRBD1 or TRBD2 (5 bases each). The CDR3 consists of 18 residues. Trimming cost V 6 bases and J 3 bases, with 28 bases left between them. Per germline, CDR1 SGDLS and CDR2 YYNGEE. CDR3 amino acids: CASTSQLSPRDRDYEQYF. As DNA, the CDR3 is TGTGCCAGCACCTCACAACTGAGTCCACGGGACCGAGACTACGAGCAGTACTTC.

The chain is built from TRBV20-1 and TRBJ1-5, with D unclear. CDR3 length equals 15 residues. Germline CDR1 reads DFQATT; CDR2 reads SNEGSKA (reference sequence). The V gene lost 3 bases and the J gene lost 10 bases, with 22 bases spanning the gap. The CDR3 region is CSARFNAGSSEPQHF. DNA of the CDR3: TGCAGTGCTAGGTTTAACGCGGGTTCGAGCGAACCCCAGCATTTT.

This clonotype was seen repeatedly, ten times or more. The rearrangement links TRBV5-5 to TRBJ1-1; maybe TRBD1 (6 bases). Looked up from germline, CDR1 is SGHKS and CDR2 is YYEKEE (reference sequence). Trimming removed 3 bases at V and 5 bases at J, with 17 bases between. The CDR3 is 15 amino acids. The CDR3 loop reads CASSSLTGAGTEAFF. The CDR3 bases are TGTGCCAGCAGCTCTCTTACGGGGGCCGGTACTGAAGCTTTCTTT.

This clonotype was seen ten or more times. Written as DNA, the CDR3 is TGTGCCAGCAGTGAGTTGAGACTGGACAATGAGCAGTTCTTC. This codes for CASSELRLDNEQFF. V is TRBV2 and J is TRBJ2-1; the D is unclear. This CDR3 comprises 14 residues. V was cut by 3 bases and J by 5 bases, with 11 bases left in between. Germline CDR1 is SNHLY and CDR2 is FYNNEI.

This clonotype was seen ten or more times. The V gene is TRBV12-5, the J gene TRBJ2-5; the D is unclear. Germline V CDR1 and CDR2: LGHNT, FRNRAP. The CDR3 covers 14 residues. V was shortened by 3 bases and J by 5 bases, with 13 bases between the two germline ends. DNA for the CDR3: TGTGCTAGTGGTTTAGGCCCTTTTGGGGAGACCCAGTACTTC. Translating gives CASGLGPFGETQYF.

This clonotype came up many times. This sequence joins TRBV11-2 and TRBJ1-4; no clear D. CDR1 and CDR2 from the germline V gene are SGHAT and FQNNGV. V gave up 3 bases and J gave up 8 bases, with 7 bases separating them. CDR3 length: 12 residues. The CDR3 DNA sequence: TGTGCCAGCAGCTTGGTCGCCGAAAAACTGTTTTTT. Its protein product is CASSLVAEKLFF.

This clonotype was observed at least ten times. CDR3 DNA sequence: TGTGCCAGCAGCCCCCTGCAGGCGTACGCCCTCCACTTT. Translating gives CASSPLQAYALHF. This sequence joins TRBV7-9 and TRBJ1-6; D gene uncertain. The CDR3 spans 13 residues. CDR1 and CDR2 from the germline V gene are SEHNR and FQNEAQ (reference sequence). The germline V and J ends were trimmed by 5 bases and 14 bases, with 16 bases remaining between them.

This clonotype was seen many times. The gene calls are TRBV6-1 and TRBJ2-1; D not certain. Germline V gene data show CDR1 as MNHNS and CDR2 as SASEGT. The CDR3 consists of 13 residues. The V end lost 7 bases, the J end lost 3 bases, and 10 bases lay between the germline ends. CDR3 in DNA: TGTGCCAGCACCCGCCAGGACTACAATGAGCAGTTCTTC. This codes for CASTRQDYNEQFF.

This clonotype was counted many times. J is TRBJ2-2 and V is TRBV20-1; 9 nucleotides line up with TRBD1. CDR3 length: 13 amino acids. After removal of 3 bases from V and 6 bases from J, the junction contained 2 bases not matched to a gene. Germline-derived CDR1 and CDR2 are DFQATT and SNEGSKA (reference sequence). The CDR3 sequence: CSARRTGAGELFF. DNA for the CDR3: TGCAGTGCTAGGAGGACAGGGGCCGGGGAGCTGTTTTTT.

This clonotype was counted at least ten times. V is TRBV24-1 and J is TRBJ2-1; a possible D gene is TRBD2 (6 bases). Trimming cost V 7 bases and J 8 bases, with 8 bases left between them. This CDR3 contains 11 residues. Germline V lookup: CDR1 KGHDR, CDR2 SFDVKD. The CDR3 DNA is TGTGCCACCAGAGGGGAGGATGAGCAGTTCTTC. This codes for CATRGEDEQFF.

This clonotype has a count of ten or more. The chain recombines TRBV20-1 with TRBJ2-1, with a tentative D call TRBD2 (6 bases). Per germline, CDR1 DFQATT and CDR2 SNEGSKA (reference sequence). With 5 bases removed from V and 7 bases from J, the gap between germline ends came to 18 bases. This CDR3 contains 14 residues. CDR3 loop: CSAVKPGVGNEQFF. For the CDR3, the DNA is TGCAGTGCTGTAAAACCGGGAGTGGGGAATGAGCAGTTCTTC.

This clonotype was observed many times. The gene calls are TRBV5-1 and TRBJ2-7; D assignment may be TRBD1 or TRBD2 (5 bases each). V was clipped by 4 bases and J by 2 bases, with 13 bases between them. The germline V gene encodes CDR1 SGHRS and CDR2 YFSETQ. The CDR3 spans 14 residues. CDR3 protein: CASSAGTAAYEQYF. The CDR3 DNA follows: TGCGCCAGCAGCGCCGGGACCGCCGCCTACGAGCAGTACTTC.

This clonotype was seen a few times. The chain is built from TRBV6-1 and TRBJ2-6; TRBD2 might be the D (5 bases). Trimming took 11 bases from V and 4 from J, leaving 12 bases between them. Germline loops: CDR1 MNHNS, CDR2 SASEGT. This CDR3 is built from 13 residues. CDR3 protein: CAVRELGANVLTF. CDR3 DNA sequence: TGTGCCGTGAGGGAGTTGGGGGCCAACGTCCTGACTTTC.

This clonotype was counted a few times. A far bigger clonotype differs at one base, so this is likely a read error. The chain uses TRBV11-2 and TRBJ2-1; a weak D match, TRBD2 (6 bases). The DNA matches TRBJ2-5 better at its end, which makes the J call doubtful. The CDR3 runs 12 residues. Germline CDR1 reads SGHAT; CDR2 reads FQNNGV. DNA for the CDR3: TGTGCCAGCAGCTTAAAGAGGGAGGCCCAGTACTTC. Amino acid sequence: CASSLKREAQYF.

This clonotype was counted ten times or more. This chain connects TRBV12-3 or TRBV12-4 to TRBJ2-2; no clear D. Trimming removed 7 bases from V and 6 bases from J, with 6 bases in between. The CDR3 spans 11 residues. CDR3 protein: CASTPAGELFF. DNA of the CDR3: TGTGCCAGCACCCCCGCCGGGGAGCTGTTTTTT.

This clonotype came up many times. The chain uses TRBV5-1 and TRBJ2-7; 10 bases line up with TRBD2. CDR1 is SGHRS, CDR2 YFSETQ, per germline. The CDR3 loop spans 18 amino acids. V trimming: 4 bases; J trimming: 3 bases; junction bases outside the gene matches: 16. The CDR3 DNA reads TGCGCCAGCAGCGTTCAGGGGGCTCAGACTAGCGGGTTCTACGAGCAGTACTTC. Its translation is CASSVQGAQTSGFYEQYF.

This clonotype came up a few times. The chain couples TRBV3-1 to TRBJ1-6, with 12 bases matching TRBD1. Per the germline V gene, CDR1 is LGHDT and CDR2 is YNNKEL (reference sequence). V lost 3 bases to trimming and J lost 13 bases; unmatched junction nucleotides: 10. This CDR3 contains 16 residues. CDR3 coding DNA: TGTGCCAGCAGCCAGAAGGAGGGACAGGGGGCGCGGCCCCTCCACTTT. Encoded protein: CASSQKEGQGARPLHF.